Below are 14 T cell receptor beta chains sequenced from a single sample in a study of OX40 agonist ivuxolimab in advanced cancers. Clones were read by immunoSEQ multiplex PCR, and TCRdb kept only the in-frame ones, dropping some. The sample has roughly 63,000 clones; around 83% are singletons. Sequencing was performed on CD4+ or CD8+ T cells sorted from blood, taken in a trial of the OX40 agonist ivuxolimab. The receptor source for this set is an adult with an advanced solid tumor such as melanoma, head and neck, liver or kidney cancer.

This clone was picked up one time. The CDR3 coding sequence is TGTGCCAGCAGTGGGACAGGGGGCACAGATACGCAGTATTTT. It translates to CASSGTGGTDTQYF. This chain links TRBV6-1 with TRBJ2-3; 9 bases are shared with TRBD1. The CDR3 runs to 14 residues. From germline, CDR1 is MNHNS and CDR2 SASEGT. V lost 4 bases to trimming and J lost 1 base; unmatched junction nucleotides: 0.

The rearrangement uses TRBV5-4 and TRBJ2-3; TRBD2 agrees at 10 bases. Germline CDR1 and CDR2: SGHNT and YYREEE (reference sequence). Germline trimming cut 2 bases from V and 3 bases from J; bases unmatched to any gene: 6. This CDR3 is 16 amino acids long. The chain's CDR3 is CASSLGVAGGTDTQYF. The CDR3 bases are TGTGCCAGCAGCTTAGGAGTAGCGGGGGGTACAGATACGCAGTATTTT.

A single count supports this clone. The chain combines TRBV19 with TRBJ2-5; D unresolved. The CDR3 extends over 11 amino acids. Deletions cut 7 bases from V and 5 bases from J, with 8 bases between. CDR1 is LNHDA and CDR2 is SQIVND in the germline V gene (reference sequence). CDR3 in DNA: TGTGCCAGTAATAGTGGGGAGACCCAGTACTTC. Residues: CASNSGETQYF.

This sequence joins TRBV28 and TRBJ1-2; no definite D call. Germline values: CDR1 MDHEN, CDR2 SYDVKM. This CDR3 comprises 13 residues. The V end lost 6 bases, the J end lost 3 bases, and 11 bases lay between the germline ends. This CDR3 reads CASRGSGDYGYTF. The CDR3 DNA follows: TGTGCCAGCAGAGGTAGCGGTGACTATGGCTACACCTTC.

The chain combines TRBV27 with TRBJ1-4, with D maybe TRBD1 (6 bases). With 5 bases removed from V and 2 bases from J, the gap between germline ends came to 12 bases. The length of the CDR3 is 15 residues. Germline-derived CDR1 and CDR2 are MNHEY and SMNVEV (reference sequence). DNA for the CDR3: TGTGCCAGCAGTGCCCACAGGGTGACTAATGAAAAACTGTTTTTT. It is translated as CASSAHRVTNEKLFF.

The chain combines TRBV18 with TRBJ1-3, with 7 nucleotides matching TRBD1. V trimming: 3 bases; J trimming: 8 bases; junction bases outside the gene matches: 10. Germline CDR1 and CDR2: KGHSH and LQKENI. The length of the CDR3 is 15 residues. DNA of the CDR3: TGTGCCAGCTCACCCGGACAGGTCGGATTAGACACCATATATTTT. It translates to CASSPGQVGLDTIYF. Complete variable domain (other parts from reference TRBV18 and TRBJ1-3): NAGVMQNPRHLVRRRGQEARLRCSPMKGHSHVYWYRQLPEEGLKFMVYLQKENIIDESGMPKERFSAEFPKEGPSILRIQQVVRGDSAAYFCASSPGQVGLDTIYFGEGSWLTVV.

V usage is TRBV5-4 and J usage is TRBJ2-5; TRBD2 matches 9 bases. Per the germline V gene, CDR1 is SGHNT and CDR2 is YYREEE (reference sequence). Trimming at V came to 9 bases and at J to 5 bases, leaving 11 bases not matched to a gene. This CDR3 has 14 residues. The CDR3 spells CATEKAGGEETQYF. The CDR3 nucleotides are TGTGCCACGGAGAAAGCGGGGGGCGAGGAGACCCAGTACTTC.

This chain uses TRBV7-2 with TRBJ2-3, with D unclear. V lost 2 bases to trimming and J lost 0 bases, with 9 bases between them. CDR3 length: 15 residues. Germline CDR1 and CDR2: SGHTA and FQGNSA. In DNA, the CDR3 is TGTGCCAGCAGCTTAAATCCCACTAGCACAGATACGCAGTATTTT. Protein product: CASSLNPTSTDTQYF. Filled out from reference TRBV7-2 and TRBJ2-3, the complete variable domain reads GAGVSQSPSNKVTEKGKDVELRCDPISGHTALYWYRQSLGQGLEFLIYFQGNSAPDKSGLPSDRFSAERTGGSVSTLTIQRTQQEDSAVYLCASSLNPTSTDTQYFGPGTRLTVL.

The chain has TRBV6-5 and TRBJ2-7; perhaps D is TRBD1 or TRBD2 (5 bases each). The germline gives CDR1 MNHEY, CDR2 SVGAGI. The CDR3 covers 15 residues. V lost 0 bases to trimming and J lost 2 bases, with 11 bases between them. This CDR3 reads CASSYSITGPYEQYF. In nucleotides, the CDR3 is TGTGCCAGCAGTTACTCGATAACGGGGCCCTACGAGCAGTACTTC.

This chain connects TRBV2 to TRBJ1-3, with 11 bases fitting TRBD1. The germline CDR1 and CDR2 sequences are SNHLY and FYNNEI. The V segment lost 6 bases and the J segment 4 bases; nucleotides outside the gene matches: 2. The CDR3 is 14 amino acids. CDR3 bases: TGTGCCAGCAGGAGGACAGGGGGCGGAAACACCATATATTTT. Its protein product is CASRRTGGGNTIYF. Supplemented by reference TRBV2 and TRBJ1-3, the full variable domain reads EPEVTQTPSHQVTQMGQEVILRCVPISNHLYFYWYRQILGQKVEFLVSFYNNEISEKSEIFDDQFSVERPDGSNFTLKIRSTKLEDSAMYFCASRRTGGGNTIYFGEGSWLTVV.

This clone was detected only a few times. The genes are TRBV18 and TRBJ2-5; 10 bases are shared with TRBD1. The V gene's germline CDR1 is KGHSH and CDR2 LQKENI. The length of the CDR3 is 16 residues. V was clipped by 3 bases and J by 7 bases; unmatched bases: 11. The CDR3 DNA follows: TGTGCCAGCTCACCTCGGGACAGGGGCCAAGGCGGGACCCAGTACTTC. Translated: CASSPRDRGQGGTQYF. Based on the CDR3 plus reference TRBV18 and TRBJ2-5, the full variable domain is NAGVMQNPRHLVRRRGQEARLRCSPMKGHSHVYWYRQLPEEGLKFMVYLQKENIIDESGMPKERFSAEFPKEGPSILRIQQVVRGDSAAYFCASSPRDRGQGGTQYFGPGTRLLVL.

J is TRBJ1-2 and V is TRBV5-6; 8 nucleotides match TRBD1. CDR3 length: 15 amino acids. The germline gives CDR1 SGHDT, CDR2 YYEEEE. The V gene end was trimmed by 1 base and the J gene end by 7 bases; junction bases not matched to a gene: 9. The CDR3 region is CASSLRGRGRVGYTF. CDR3 nucleotides: TGTGCCAGCAGCTTGAGGGGCAGGGGGCGTGTTGGCTACACCTTC.

The chain recombines TRBV4-1 with TRBJ2-1; 11 bases align to TRBD2. Trimming took 2 bases from V and 4 from J; bases not matched to a gene: 4. This CDR3 has 16 residues. Germline V lookup: CDR1 MGHRA, CDR2 YSYEKL. The CDR3 here is CASSQNPSGGYNEQFF. The DNA for the CDR3 is TGCGCCAGCAGCCAAAACCCTAGCGGGGGGTACAATGAGCAGTTCTTC.

V gene TRBV4-1 combines with J gene TRBJ1-2; 9 bases align to TRBD1. Germline assignment: CDR1 MGHRA and CDR2 YSYEKL. V shed 6 bases and J 2 bases; nucleotides not matched to a gene: 4. The CDR3 totals 14 residues. This chain's CDR3 is CASRPGTGNYGYTF. The CDR3 coding sequence is TGCGCCAGCAGACCCGGGACAGGGAACTATGGCTACACCTTC.